These T cell receptor beta chains were read from a single sample in a study of naive and memory T cell subsets. TCRdb recomputed calls from the 5' RACE reads with MiXCR, one row per CDR3 protein. The sample records 48,000 or so distinct CDR3 sequences, about 4.5% being singletons. The source of these receptors is a female donor in good health. Both conserved end residues are part of each CDR3. A D gene is named only where the DNA matches it firmly. Not every row has a clone size; where given, it reads once, few, many or a size class.

TGTGCCAGCAGCCAAGGGACAGGGGAAGGCTACACCTTC | CASSQGTGEGYTF | many | TRBJ1-2 | TRBV4-2 | TRBD1
TGTGCCAGTAGTATCGGTCAGGGCTACGACTATGGCTACACCTTC | CASSIGQGYDYGYTF | many | TRBJ1-2 | TRBV19 | NA
TGTGCCAGCTCACCACGGGGTCTAGCGGGAGTCACAGATACGCAGTATTTT | CASSPRGLAGVTDTQYF | many | TRBJ2-3 | TRBV18 | TRBD2
TGTGCCAGCAGCCCGGGACAGCCCTACGAGCAGTACTTC | CASSPGQPYEQYF | many | TRBJ2-7 | TRBV28 | TRBD1
TGCAGTGCTAGGGGGGACAGGGAGTACGAGCAGTACTTC | CSARGDREYEQYF | many | TRBJ2-7 | TRBV20-1 | TRBD1
TGCAGCACCAAGGGGTCCCTGAATGAGCAGTTCTTC | CSTKGSLNEQFF | many | TRBJ2-1 | TRBV29-1 | NA
TGCAGTGCTAGAGTGGGATCGGGCACAGATACGCAGTATTTT | CSARVGSGTDTQYF | many | TRBJ2-3 | TRBV20-1 | NA
TGTGCCAGCAGCTTAGAGTACTACAATGAGCAGTTCTTC | CASSLEYYNEQFF | many | TRBJ2-1 | TRBV7-2 | NA
TGTGCCAGCAGAGACGGGACAGGGAGCTCTGGAAACACCATATATTTT | CASRDGTGSSGNTIYF | many | TRBJ1-3 | TRBV28 | TRBD1
TGCGCCAGCAGCCAAGATCTGAGGGGGATCCACGAGCAGTACTTC | CASSQDLRGIHEQYF | NA | TRBJ2-7 | TRBV4-3 | NA
TGTGCCAGCAGTCCTACCCCGATAGGGGGCACTGAAGCTTTCTTT | CASSPTPIGGTEAFF | many | TRBJ1-1 | TRBV12-3/TRBV12-4 | NA
TGTGCCAGCAGCCGGAGTCAGAACACTGAAGCTTTCTTT | CASSRSQNTEAFF | many | TRBJ1-1 | TRBV27 | NA
TGCGCCAGCACGAGGACAGGGATTGTAGATACGCAGTATTTT | CASTRTGIVDTQYF | NA | TRBJ2-3 | TRBV5-1 | TRBD1
TGTGCCAGCAGCTCCCAGGGGGCCTCGGTCGGGCAGTACTTC | CASSSQGASVGQYF | many | TRBJ2-7 | TRBV7-2 | TRBD1
TGTGCCAGCAGTTTAGTCGAGGGTGCGTACGAGCAGTACTTC | CASSLVEGAYEQYF | NA | TRBJ2-7 | TRBV27 | NA
TGTGCCAGCACCCCTCTAGGGGACGCGGCCTACGAGCAGTACTTC | CASTPLGDAAYEQYF | many | TRBJ2-7 | TRBV7-9 | NA
TGTGCCAGCAGCGATTGGACAGGGAAAAAGACCCAGTACTTC | CASSDWTGKKTQYF | many | TRBJ2-5 | TRBV5-4 | TRBD1
TGTGCCAGCAGCTTGGGTAACAGGGTTGGCGATGGCTACACCTTC | CASSLGNRVGDGYTF | many | TRBJ1-2 | TRBV7-2 | NA
TGTGCCAGCAGCCCCGGGACAGGGCACTACGAGCAGTACTTC | CASSPGTGHYEQYF | many | TRBJ2-7 | TRBV6-5 | TRBD1
TGTGCCAGCAGACCGGACAGGGGGCTCCCCCGAAACTATGGCTACACCTTC | CASRPDRGLPRNYGYTF | many | TRBJ1-2 | TRBV6-7 | TRBD1
TGTGCCAGCAGGATCCAGGACAGGGGTCCCGGGGAGCTGTTTTTT | CASRIQDRGPGELFF | many | TRBJ2-2 | TRBV12-3/TRBV12-4 | TRBD1
TGTGCCAGCAGTGCGGTAGCGGGACCCTACGAGCAGTACTTC | CASSAVAGPYEQYF | many | TRBJ2-7 | TRBV27 | TRBD2
TGCGCCAGCAGCTTGGGTAGGGACATTCAAGAGACCCAGTACTTC | CASSLGRDIQETQYF | many | TRBJ2-5 | TRBV5-1 | NA
TGTGCCAGCAGCCACCCGGGACTAGCGGGTGATGAGCAGTTCTTC | CASSHPGLAGDEQFF | many | TRBJ2-1 | TRBV13 | TRBD2
TGTGCCAGCACCACTTTAGCGGGAGGCTACAATGAGCAGTTCTTC | CASTTLAGGYNEQFF | many | TRBJ2-1 | TRBV28 | TRBD2
TGTGCCAGCTCACCACAGAGCGGGAAGCAATACAATGAGCAGTTCTTC | CASSPQSGKQYNEQFF | many | TRBJ2-1 | TRBV18 | TRBD2
TGCGCCAGCAGTCGGGCGGGACAGGGGGATGAAAAACTGTTTTTT | CASSRAGQGDEKLFF | NA | TRBJ1-4 | TRBV5-1 | TRBD1
TGTGCCAGCAGCTTGCGACTAGCGGGAGTGGAATTCTACGAGCAGTACTTC | CASSLRLAGVEFYEQYF | many | TRBJ2-7 | TRBV7-6 | TRBD2
TGTGCCAGCAGTTTAGTAAGGGGTCATGGCAATCAGCCCCAGCATTTT | CASSLVRGHGNQPQHF | many | TRBJ1-5 | TRBV12-3/TRBV12-4 | NA
TGCAGCGTTGAAGCCAGCCCCGGGACCGATGGTTCGTGGAATGAGCAGTTCTTC | CSVEASPGTDGSWNEQFF | many | TRBJ2-1 | TRBV29-1 | NA
TGCAGTGCTAGTTTTGGGACGAAGGGCTCACCCCTCCACTTT | CSASFGTKGSPLHF | many | TRBJ1-6 | TRBV20-1 | NA
TGTGCCAGCAGCGTTACCGGGACACCGAGCTCTGGGGCCAACGTCCTGACTTTC | CASSVTGTPSSGANVLTF | few | TRBJ2-6 | TRBV13 | NA
TGCAGTGCTAGAGAGCGGGAGTTTGAGCAGTTCTTC | CSAREREFEQFF | many | TRBJ2-1 | TRBV20-1 | TRBD2
TGCAGTGCTAGAGATCGGAGGGGGCGAACTGAAGCTTTCTTT | CSARDRRGRTEAFF | many | TRBJ1-1 | TRBV20-1 | TRBD1
TGTGCCATCAGCGAGAGGACAGTATCGCAGTATTTT | CAISERTVSQYF | many | TRBJ2-3 | TRBV10-3 | NA
TGTGCCAGCAGCCAAGGGACTAGCGGGAGAAATGAGCAGTTCTTC | CASSQGTSGRNEQFF | many | TRBJ2-1 | TRBV14 | TRBD2
TGTGCCAGCAGCCGGACCCCCCGACAAGACAGGGTTGAAGAGACCCAGTACTTC | CASSRTPRQDRVEETQYF | many | TRBJ2-5 | TRBV14 | TRBD1
TGTGCCAGCAGCCAAGATCTTCGGGAACGAGAGACCCAGTACTTC | CASSQDLRERETQYF | many | TRBJ2-5 | TRBV14 | NA
TGTGCCAGCAGTTTAGTGGGGCAGTTCTACGAGCAGTACTTC | CASSLVGQFYEQYF | many | TRBJ2-7 | TRBV12-3/TRBV12-4 | NA
TGCGCCAGCAGCCAAGAACGCCGAGCGGTAAGCTCCTACAATGAGCAGTTCTTC | CASSQERRAVSSYNEQFF | many | TRBJ2-1 | TRBV4-1 | NA
TGCAGCGTGGACAAGATTGTGGAGACCCAGTACTTC | CSVDKIVETQYF | many | TRBJ2-5 | TRBV29-1 | NA
TGTGCCAGCAGCTCTCGGACTAGCGGGAGTCCAGATACGCAGTATTTT | CASSSRTSGSPDTQYF | many | TRBJ2-3 | TRBV7-3 | TRBD2
TGTGCCAGCAATGGACAGGTCAATGGCTACACCTTC | CASNGQVNGYTF | many | TRBJ1-2 | TRBV12-3/TRBV12-4 | TRBD1
TGCAGTGCTAGTAATCCGGGGGCTTCGGATCAGCCCCAGCATTTT | CSASNPGASDQPQHF | NA | TRBJ1-5 | TRBV20-1 | NA
TGTGCCAGCAGTGATAGCTCAGGGAGAAGGGGAAACACCATATATTTT | CASSDSSGRRGNTIYF | many | TRBJ1-3 | TRBV25-1 | NA
TGCAGTGCTAGAGCTCTAGCGGGAGGGTCCTACGAGCAGTACTTC | CSARALAGGSYEQYF | many | TRBJ2-7 | TRBV20-1 | TRBD2
TGCAGCGTTGAAGATAGAAGTTATGTGGGAACAGGGACAGGAAACACCATATATTTT | CSVEDRSYVGTGTGNTIYF | many | TRBJ1-3 | TRBV29-1 | NA
TGTGCCAGCAGTTTTTTCGGGGGCTACACCTTC | CASSFFGGYTF | many | TRBJ1-2 | TRBV28 | NA
TGTGCCAGTAGTACCCGGCGGATGCCATCCCTAACATACGAGCAGTACTTC | CASSTRRMPSLTYEQYF | many | TRBJ2-7 | TRBV19 | NA
TGTGCCAGTAGAAACGGACAGGGCGGTAACATTCAGTACTTC | CASRNGQGGNIQYF | many | TRBJ2-4 | TRBV19 | TRBD1
TGTGCCAGCAGCGTAGGACTAGCGGCCTACAATGAGCAGTTCTTC | CASSVGLAAYNEQFF | many | TRBJ2-1 | TRBV9 | TRBD2
TGCAGCGTTGTGGTGGGGGTCGAGACCCAGCACTTC | CSVVVGVETQHF | few | TRBJ2-5 | TRBV29-1 | NA
TGTGCCAGCAGCACCCGTCGGACGGGGAACACTGAAGCTTTCTTT | CASSTRRTGNTEAFF | many | TRBJ1-1 | TRBV3-1 | NA
TGTGCCAGCAGCTCATCAAAATCCTACGAGCAGTACTTC | CASSSSKSYEQYF | many | TRBJ2-7 | TRBV7-9 | NA
TGTGCCACCAGCAGAGATCGGAAAGGCAGCGAGCAGTACTTC | CATSRDRKGSEQYF | many | TRBJ2-7 | TRBV15 | NA